What follows is one TCR beta chain and its context. What it binds is not known. This entry is derived from a study of T cell responses to AZD1222 COVID-19 vaccine. The overall study: The study pooled second doses at about 4 or about 12 weeks.

Overall study results and limits: Females outnumbered males among donors, who were mostly white British; clonal diversity was possibly underestimated. The peak T cell response came first, and repertoires were sampled only after it.

Clones were sequenced by immunoSEQ multiplex PCR, and TCRdb holds only the in-frame ones, with some missing. The profile shows some 130,000 clones, 84% of them singletons. V shed 5 bases and J shed 0 bases, with 16 bases lying between them. CDR1 is PRHDT, CDR2 FYEKMQ, per germline (reference sequence). This CDR3 comprises 16 residues. The receptor comes from an adult in good health. This specimen was peripheral blood, taken on day 0 of AZD1222 vaccination. V is TRBV13 and J is TRBJ1-1; no reliable D call. CDR3 amino acids: CASSRNRGLMNTEAFF. The DNA for the CDR3 is TGTGCCAGCAGCCGGAACCGTGGCCTCATGAACACTGAAGCTTTCTTT. Looking up the rest from reference TRBV13 and TRBJ1-1 gives the full variable domain: AAGVIQSPRHLIKEKRETATLKCYPIPRHDTVYWYQQGPGQDPQFLISFYEKMQSDKGSIPDRFSAQQFSDYHSELNMSSLELGDSALYFCASSRNRGLMNTEAFFGQGTRLTVV.